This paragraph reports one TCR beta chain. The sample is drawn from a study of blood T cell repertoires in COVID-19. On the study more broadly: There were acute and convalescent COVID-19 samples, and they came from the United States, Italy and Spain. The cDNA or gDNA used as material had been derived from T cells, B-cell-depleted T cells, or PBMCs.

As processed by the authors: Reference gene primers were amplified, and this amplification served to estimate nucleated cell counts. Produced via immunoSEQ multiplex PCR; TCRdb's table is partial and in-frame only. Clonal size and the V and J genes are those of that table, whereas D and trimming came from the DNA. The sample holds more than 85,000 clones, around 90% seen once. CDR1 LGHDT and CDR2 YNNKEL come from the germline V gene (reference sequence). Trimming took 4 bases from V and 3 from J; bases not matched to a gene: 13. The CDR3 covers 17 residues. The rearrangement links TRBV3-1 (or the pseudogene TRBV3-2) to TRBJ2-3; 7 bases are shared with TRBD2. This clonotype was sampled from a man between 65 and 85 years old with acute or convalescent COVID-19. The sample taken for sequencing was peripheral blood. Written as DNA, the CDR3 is TGTGCCAGCAGCCTACCCGGGAGGTGGGACCATACAGATACGCAGTATTTT. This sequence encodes CASSLPGRWDHTDTQYF.